A selection of T cell receptor beta chains follows, all from one sample in a study of shared T cell receptors in the human thymus. Data came from immunoSEQ multiplex PCR; TCRdb stores just in-frame clones and leaves some out. The data hold hundreds of thousands of clones, with about 89% observed a single time. These data also featured in a second study, about human thymus T cells.

The sequencing input was thymocytes. These receptors all stem from a boy in the first two years of life with a congenital heart defect. Each CDR3 is given with its conserved first and last residue. The order of the fields is D gene, J gene, V gene, clone size, CDR3 DNA, CDR3 protein. D genes are given only for firm matches. Size is omitted from some rows. Given values are once, few, many or a class for expanded clones.

TRBD2	TRBJ2-7	TRBV4-1	-	TGCGCCAGCAGCTCCCTACAGCATCTTCACCTTGGGACTAGAGGACCCTACGAGCAGTACTTC	CASSSLQHLHLGTRGPYEQYF
-	TRBJ2-1	TRBV10-3	-	TGTGCCATCAGTGCACAGGGTTTATACTACAATGAGCAGTTCTTC	CAISAQGLYYNEQFF
TRBD2	TRBJ2-1	TRBV4-3	-	TGCGCCAGCAGCCAAGAGGGACTACCGGAAGCCCACAATGAGCAGTTCTTC	CASSQEGLPEAHNEQFF
TRBD2	TRBJ2-7	TRBV14	-	TGTGCCAGCAGCCTCTCTTTAGCGGGAGTCGAGCAGTACTTC	CASSLSLAGVEQYF
-	TRBJ1-5	TRBV5-1	once	TGCGCCAGCAGCTTGGCAGGGATTGGCAATCAGCCCCAGCATTTT	CASSLAGIGNQPQHF
TRBD2	TRBJ2-3	TRBV2	-	TGTGCCAGCACCCCTAGCGGGGGGATTACAGATACGCAGTATTTT	CASTPSGGITDTQYF
TRBD1	TRBJ1-2	TRBV6-1	-	TGTGCCAGCAGTGACACGGGGACAGGGAAACCCTATGGCTACACCTTC	CASSDTGTGKPYGYTF
-	TRBJ2-1	TRBV27	-	TGTGCCAGCAGTGAACGGGGTTCCTACAATGAGCAGTTCTTC	CASSERGSYNEQFF
-	TRBJ2-7	TRBV12-5	-	TGTGCTAGTGGTTTGGTTAAATCAGGGTACGAGCAGTACTTC	CASGLVKSGYEQYF
TRBD2	TRBJ2-5	TRBV9	-	TGTGCCAGCAGCCCCATAGCGGGGGGGAAGTACCAAGAGACCCAGTACTTC	CASSPIAGGKYQETQYF
-	TRBJ2-6	TRBV30	-	TGTGCCTGGCACGGACTCTCTGGGGCCAACGTCCTGACTTTC	CAWHGLSGANVLTF
-	TRBJ1-1	TRBV19	-	TGTGCCAGTAGTATGGGGGGGGTTAACACTGAAGCTTTCTTT	CASSMGGVNTEAFF
TRBD1	TRBJ2-1	TRBV19	-	TGTGCCAGTAGTAGATTTGACCGGGACAGGGCCCACAATGAGCAGTTCTTC	CASSRFDRDRAHNEQFF
TRBD1	TRBJ2-3	TRBV30	-	TGTGCCTGGAGTCGGACAGGGATCGGGACAGATACGCAGTATTTT	CAWSRTGIGTDTQYF
TRBD1	TRBJ1-1	TRBV10-3	-	TGTGCCTCCCGGGACAGCCTTGGAACCACTGAAGCTTTCTTT	CASRDSLGTTEAFF
TRBD1	TRBJ2-3	TRBV15	-	TGTGCCACCAGCACGACAGGGGGCTCAGATACGCAGTATTTT	CATSTTGGSDTQYF
TRBD2	TRBJ2-1	TRBV5-4	once	TGTGCCAGCAGCTGGGGACTAGCGGGTAACTACAATGAGCAGTTCTTC	CASSWGLAGNYNEQFF
TRBD2	TRBJ2-1	TRBV9	-	TGTGCCAGCAGCGCCGCTCTAGCGGGAGGATACAATGAGCAGTTCTTC	CASSAALAGGYNEQFF
-	TRBJ2-3	TRBV4-1	-	TGCGCCAGCAGCCAAGAGACTCAGAGCACAGATACGCAGTATTTT	CASSQETQSTDTQYF
-	TRBJ1-1	TRBV28	-	TGTGCCAGCACTTCCTCAGGGAGGACCACTGAAGCTTTCTTT	CASTSSGRTTEAFF
-	TRBJ1-2	TRBV4-1	once	TGCGCCAGCAGCCAAGGCCACTTCACCTTCTCTGGCTACACCTTC	CASSQGHFTFSGYTF
-	TRBJ1-3	TRBV15	-	TGTGCCACCAGCAGAAATCAGGCGAGCTCTGGAAACACCATATATTTT	CATSRNQASSGNTIYF
-	TRBJ2-3	TRBV6-4	-	TGTGCCAGCAGTGACTCGAGAACTGCTAACACAGATACGCAGTATTTT	CASSDSRTANTDTQYF
TRBD2	TRBJ2-7	TRBV4-3	-	TGCGCCAGCAGCCAAGGGGGAACGGGGCGGGAGGGCTACGAGCAGTACTTC	CASSQGGTGREGYEQYF
TRBD1	TRBJ1-5	TRBV19	-	TGTGCCAGTGGGCCGGGACAGAGCAATCAGCCCCAGCATTTT	CASGPGQSNQPQHF
-	TRBJ2-3	TRBV11-3	-	TGTGCCAGCAGCGAGTCAGATACGCAGTATTTT	CASSESDTQYF
-	TRBJ2-7	TRBV29-1	-	TGCAGCGTTGTTGGAAGAACAGTAAAACGGGGTTACGAGCAGTACTTC	CSVVGRTVKRGYEQYF
TRBD1	TRBJ2-6	TRBV5-5	few	TGTGCCAGCAGCCCTAATCCGGGACAGAGACTCTCTGGGGCCAACGTCCTGACTTTC	CASSPNPGQRLSGANVLTF
-	TRBJ2-1	TRBV6-1	-	TGTGCCAGCAGTGAAGGGGGGCGGGAGCAGTTCTTC	CASSEGGREQFF
TRBD1	TRBJ2-7	TRBV7-9	-	TGTGCCAGCAGCTTATGGGACAGGGATTGGGAGCAGTACTTC	CASSLWDRDWEQYF
TRBD2	TRBJ2-2	TRBV7-9	-	TGTGCCAGCAGCCCGCCGAGGGCGGGGGTAGCCGGGGAGCTGTTTTTT	CASSPPRAGVAGELFF
-	TRBJ2-7	TRBV14	-	TGTGCCAGCAGCGTCCAGACAGCCCCAAGGTCCTACGAGCAGTACTTC	CASSVQTAPRSYEQYF
TRBD2	TRBJ2-1	TRBV10-3	-	TGTGCCATCCTCACAAGGACTAGCTGTTACAATGAGCAGTTCTTC	CAILTRTSCYNEQFF
-	TRBJ2-7	TRBV6-1	-	TGTGCCAGCAGTCCCCCAGGCTACGAGCAGTACTTC	CASSPPGYEQYF
-	TRBJ1-1	TRBV18	-	TGTGCCAGCTCACCACGGGCAGAAATGAACACTGAAGCTTTCTTT	CASSPRAEMNTEAFF
-	TRBJ2-2	TRBV10-3	-	TGTGCCATCAGTGCGGGGAGCGGGGAGCTGTTTTTT	CAISAGSGELFF
-	TRBJ1-6	TRBV5-4	few	TGTGCCAGCAGCTTTCAAAATTCACCCCTCCACTTT	CASSFQNSPLHF
TRBD1	TRBJ2-7	TRBV28	-	TGTGCCAGCGCAGATAATGGACAGGGGGAGCACGAGCAGTACTTC	CASADNGQGEHEQYF
-	TRBJ2-5	TRBV7-8	-	TGTGCCAGCAGCTTACAGGGGGGTCAAGAGACCCAGTACTTC	CASSLQGGQETQYF
TRBD2	TRBJ2-7	TRBV5-4	-	TGTGCCAGCAGCCGGACTAGCGGCTACGAGCAGTACTTC	CASSRTSGYEQYF
-	TRBJ1-1	TRBV19	-	TGTGCCAGTAGTACCATTTACAGGGTCATGAACACTGAAGCTTTCTTT	CASSTIYRVMNTEAFF
TRBD2	TRBJ2-7	TRBV9	-	TGTGCCAGCAGCGCTGGACTAGAGATTGTTTACGAGCAGTACTTC	CASSAGLEIVYEQYF
TRBD1	TRBJ2-7	TRBV5-1	few	TGCGCCAGCAGCTTGGACAGGGGGCCTGGACGGTTCTACGAGCAGTACTTC	CASSLDRGPGRFYEQYF
TRBD2	TRBJ2-2	TRBV5-6	-	TGTGCCAGCAGCTTGTCGGGGGGAAACACCGGGGAGCTGTTTTTT	CASSLSGGNTGELFF
-	TRBJ1-5	TRBV28	-	TGTGCCAGCAGCAAAGGAGGTCAGCCCCAGCATTTT	CASSKGGQPQHF
-	TRBJ2-5	TRBV5-4	-	TGTGCCAGCAGCTTTATAGGCCCACAGGGTGCGGCTAGAGAGACCCAGTACTTC	CASSFIGPQGAARETQYF
TRBD1	TRBJ1-5	TRBV19	-	TGTGCCAGTAGTACCCGGGGACAGGGAAATCAGCCCCAGCATTTT	CASSTRGQGNQPQHF
-	TRBJ1-1	TRBV6-5	-	TGTGCCAGCAGTTACTCCCCCCAGGGCGAGAACACTGAAGCTTTCTTT	CASSYSPQGENTEAFF
-	TRBJ1-4	TRBV5-6	-	TGTGCCAGCAGCTTGAGGAGGTTGAAGCGGATGAATATTGAAAAACTGTTTTTT	CASSLRRLKRMNIEKLFF
TRBD1	TRBJ1-2	TRBV6-6	-	TGTGCCAGCAGTCCAGAGGACAGGGATGGCTACACCTTC	CASSPEDRDGYTF
-	TRBJ2-1	TRBV6-1	-	TGTGCCAGCAGTGTTAGCGGACAGGCAATTAAGCAGTTCTTC	CASSVSGQAIKQFF
TRBD1	TRBJ2-1	TRBV5-6	-	TGTGCCAGCAGCTTGGGGAAGACAGGGTTCGGGAATGAGCAGTTCTTC	CASSLGKTGFGNEQFF